The 20 T cell receptor beta chains below were found in one sample sequenced in a study of siplizumab effects on memory and regulatory T cells. The repertoire was sequenced with immunoSEQ multiplex PCR; TCRdb's copy has only in-frame clones and lacks some. The table lists over 100,000 clones, about 93% of them singletons, with roughly 0.64% in the top ten. The specimen was Tregs sorted from blood. These receptors were obtained from a human donor in good health.

A word on this clone: Its ends do not fully match the called genes, so a read error is possible. The chain has TRBV18 and TRBJ2-1; 12 nucleotides agree with TRBD2. CDR1 KGHSH and CDR2 LQKENI come from the germline V gene. There are 14 residues in the CDR3. The chain's CDR3 is CASSTPGLAGRSFF. CDR3 coding DNA: TGTGCCAGCTCAACACCGGGACTAGCGGGCCGAAGTTTCTTC.

V usage is TRBV7-9 and J usage is TRBJ1-2; tentatively, D is TRBD1 (5 bases). Germline CDR1 SEHNR, CDR2 FQNEAQ (reference sequence). There are 16 residues in the CDR3. Trimming stripped 1 base from V and 8 bases from J, with 20 bases between. In nucleotides, the CDR3 is TGTGCCAGCAGCTTAGGAGTCGTCGGGGGTGGGGCAGGCTACACCTTC. This gives the protein CASSLGVVGGGAGYTF.

Concerning this clone itself: Different DNA sequences within this sample yield the same CDR3. This rearrangement joins TRBV7-2 to TRBJ2-7; 7 bases are a match to TRBD1. The germline CDR1 and CDR2 sequences are SGHTA and FQGNSA. V lost 6 bases and J lost 1; bases outside the gene matches: 6. This CDR3 spans 14 amino acids. CDR3 sequence reads: CASSPDRRSYEQYF. The CDR3, as DNA: TGTGCCAGCAGTCCGGACAGGCGGTCCTACGAGCAGTACTTC.

The chain combines TRBV29-1 with TRBJ1-2, with a possible D match to TRBD1 (6 bases). V lost 4 bases to trimming and J lost 8 bases, with 11 bases between them. The length of the CDR3 is 11 residues. Germline V gives CDR1 SQVTM, CDR2 ANQGSEA. The chain's CDR3 is CSVASGGGYTF. The CDR3 DNA reads TGCAGCGTTGCCTCCGGGGGCGGCTACACCTTC.

The chain recombines TRBV7-2 with TRBJ2-7, with D perhaps matching TRBD1 (5 bases). This CDR3 is built from 13 residues. The V and J ends lost 4 bases and 7 bases respectively, with 14 bases between them. Germline-derived CDR1 and CDR2 are SGHTA and FQGNSA. CDR3 sequence: CASSSLGPGEQYF. CDR3 coding DNA: TGTGCCAGCAGCTCACTCGGTCCAGGGGAGCAGTACTTC.

The rearrangement uses TRBV7-9 and TRBJ1-3; D is perhaps TRBD1 (6 bases). The germline CDR1 and CDR2 sequences are SEHNR and FQNEAQ (reference sequence). Trimming stripped 4 bases from V and 4 bases from J, with 14 bases between. CDR3 length equals 15 residues. CDR3 nucleotides: TGTGCCAGCAGCTGGTCCAGGGGCGCAGGAAACACCATATATTTT. Translating it yields CASSWSRGAGNTIYF.

The chain employs TRBV5-6 and TRBJ1-1; D is possibly TRBD1 (5 bases). The CDR3 consists of 14 residues. CDR1 is SGHDT and CDR2 is YYEEEE in the germline V gene. V dropped 1 base and J dropped 5 bases, with 12 bases sitting between them. The CDR3 here is CASSLTGGGTEAFF. In DNA, the CDR3 is TGTGCCAGCAGCTTGACAGGCGGGGGAACTGAAGCTTTCTTT.

V is TRBV6-1 and J is TRBJ2-3; D is possibly TRBD1 or TRBD2 (5 bases each). The V gene's germline CDR1 is MNHNS and CDR2 SASEGT. The CDR3 loop spans 13 amino acids. V was shortened by 1 base and J by 14 bases, with 16 bases between the two germline ends. The CDR3 nucleotides are TGTGCCAGCAGTGAAGACGGGGCCGCGAGGGCGTATTTT. As protein: CASSEDGAARAYF.

This sequence joins TRBV30 and TRBJ2-7, with a weak D call TRBD2 (6 bases). This CDR3 has 13 amino acids. CDR1 GTSNPN and CDR2 SVGIG come from the germline V gene (reference sequence). Deletions cut 6 bases from V and 2 bases from J, with 14 bases between. CDR3 coding DNA: TGTGCCTGTGCCCCGGGGGATCCCTACGAGCAGTACTTC. Amino acid sequence: CACAPGDPYEQYF.

The chain combines TRBV7-9 with TRBJ2-5; D is unclear. Germline CDR1 SEHNR, CDR2 FQNEAQ (reference sequence). V shed 3 bases and J shed 1 base, with 12 bases lying between them. This CDR3 has 15 amino acids. CDR3 region: CASSFLGRIQETQYF. The CDR3 DNA reads TGTGCCAGCAGCTTCTTAGGGCGTATCCAAGAGACCCAGTACTTC.

This chain uses TRBV5-1 with TRBJ2-5; 7 positions match TRBD2. CDR1 SGHRS and CDR2 YFSETQ come from the germline V gene. The length of the CDR3 is 16 residues. V lost 7 bases and J lost 1; bases outside the gene matches: 13. The DNA of the CDR3 is TGCGCCAGCCGCCCAAACCCCGGGACTATCCAAGAGACCCAGTACTTC. It translates to CASRPNPGTIQETQYF.

V is TRBV4-2 and J is TRBJ2-7, with TRBD1 matching 11 bases. CDR1 is LGHNA and CDR2 is YNFKEQ in the germline V gene. J was trimmed by 3 bases and V by 1 base; bases with no gene match: 2. The CDR3 runs 15 residues. The CDR3 is CASSQGTGGLYEQYF. The CDR3 DNA follows: TGTGCCAGCAGCCAAGGGACAGGGGGCCTCTACGAGCAGTACTTC.

The chain couples TRBV27 to TRBJ2-3; D unclear. Germline V lookup: CDR1 MNHEY, CDR2 SMNVEV (reference sequence). Trimming stripped 0 bases from V and 0 bases from J, with 10 bases between. The CDR3 sequence is 16 residues long. CDR3 residues: CASSLSGIRSTDTQYF. CDR3 in DNA: TGTGCCAGCAGTTTATCCGGAATTCGTAGCACAGATACGCAGTATTTT.

The DNA of the CDR3 is TGTGCCAGCAGTTACGGCCCTAGGGGCCCGAATGAGCAGTTCTTC. It codes for CASSYGPRGPNEQFF. V is TRBV6-6 and J is TRBJ2-1; D might be TRBD1 (5 bases). From germline, CDR1 is MNHNY and CDR2 SVGAGI (reference sequence). Trimming cost V 2 bases and J 7 bases, with 15 bases left between them. There are 15 residues in the CDR3.

The rearrangement links TRBV2 to TRBJ1-5; D is unclear. V shed 3 bases and J shed 4 bases, with 7 bases lying between them. This CDR3 is built from 13 residues. CDR1 is SNHLY, CDR2 FYNNEI, per germline. The CDR3 DNA follows: TGTGCCAGCAGTGATTCCAGAAATCAGCCCCAGCATTTT. This sequence encodes CASSDSRNQPQHF.

A few counts support this clone. The rearrangement joins TRBV19 to TRBJ1-5; the match to TRBD1 covers 8 bases. The junction had 5 bases not matched to a gene; V was cut back by 6 bases and J by 1 base. CDR1 LNHDA and CDR2 SQIVND come from the germline V gene (reference sequence). The CDR3 loop spans 15 amino acids. Written as DNA, the CDR3 is TGTGCCAGTAGCCGGACAGGGCTAAGCAATCAGCCCCAGCATTTT. It is translated as CASSRTGLSNQPQHF.

This sequence joins TRBV5-1 and TRBJ1-1; no reliable D call. Trimming removed 3 bases from V and 0 bases from J, with 18 bases in between. The CDR3 extends over 17 amino acids. The germline V gene encodes CDR1 SGHRS and CDR2 YFSETQ. The CDR3 sequence: CASSWLWGLGMNTEAFF. The CDR3 DNA reads TGCGCCAGCAGCTGGCTCTGGGGTTTAGGAATGAACACTGAAGCTTTCTTT.

The chain employs TRBV4-1 and TRBJ2-6; 12 nucleotides line up with TRBD2. The CDR3 is 20 amino acids. After removal of 4 bases from V and 0 bases from J, the junction contained 10 bases not matched to a gene. Germline V gene lookup returns CDR1 MGHRA and CDR2 YSYEKL. The CDR3 reads CASSPAPASGRDSGANVLTF. Here the CDR3 DNA reads TGCGCCAGCAGCCCCGCCCCCGCTAGCGGGAGGGACTCTGGGGCCAACGTCCTGACTTTC.

The chain carries TRBV2 and TRBJ1-2; tentatively, D is TRBD1 (5 bases). The germline V gene encodes CDR1 SNHLY and CDR2 FYNNEI. The CDR3 is 14 residues long. Trimming took 6 bases from V and 2 from J, leaving 13 bases between them. CDR3 nucleotides: TGTGCCAGCAGGTTCCAGGGTTTCAACTATGGCTACACCTTC. Translating gives CASRFQGFNYGYTF.

The chain couples TRBV6-5 to TRBJ1-5; D is uncertain. V was shortened by 0 bases and J by 4 bases, with 10 bases between the two germline ends. In germline, CDR1 is MNHEY, CDR2 SVGAGI. CDR3 length equals 15 residues. The CDR3 here is CASSYSRVSNQPQHF. For the CDR3, the DNA is TGTGCCAGCAGTTACTCCCGAGTCTCGAATCAGCCCCAGCATTTT.